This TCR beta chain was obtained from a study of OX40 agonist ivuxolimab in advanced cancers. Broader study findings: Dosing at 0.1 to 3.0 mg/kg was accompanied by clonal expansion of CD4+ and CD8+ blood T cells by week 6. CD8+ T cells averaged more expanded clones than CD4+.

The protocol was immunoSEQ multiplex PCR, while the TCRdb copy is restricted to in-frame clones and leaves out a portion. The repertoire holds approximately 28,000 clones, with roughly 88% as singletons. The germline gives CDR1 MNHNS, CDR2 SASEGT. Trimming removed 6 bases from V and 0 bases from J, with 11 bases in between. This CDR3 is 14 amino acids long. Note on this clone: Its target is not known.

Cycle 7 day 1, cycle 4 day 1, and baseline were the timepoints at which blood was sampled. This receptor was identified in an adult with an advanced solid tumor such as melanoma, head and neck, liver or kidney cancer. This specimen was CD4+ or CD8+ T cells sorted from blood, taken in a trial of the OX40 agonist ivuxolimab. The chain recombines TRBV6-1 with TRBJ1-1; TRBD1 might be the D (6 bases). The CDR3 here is CASSGDTMNTEAFF. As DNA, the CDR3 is TGTGCCAGCAGCGGGGACACCATGAACACTGAAGCTTTCTTT.